The entry below describes one TCR beta chain. The antigen is not known. Sequencing was performed with immunoSEQ multiplex PCR; in TCRdb, only in-frame clones are kept and a portion is missing. This repertoire shows about 1 million clones, about 80% found once; its top ten account for 1.4%. The data are from a study of shared clonotypes between healthy human individuals. Study results and limitations: Clonotype sharing across several donors was observed for around 4.5% of naive CD4 clonotypes.

The sample consisted of memory CD4+ T cells sorted from blood. The sample's subset: CD45RA-negative fraction. This receptor was taken from a man aged 18-30 years in good health.

The DNA for the CDR3 is TGCGCCAGCAGTCAACGCCGGGACAGGGGGCGTGGTGAAGCTTTCTTT. Translated: CASSQRRDRGRGEAFF. This chain uses TRBV23-1 with TRBJ1-1; 12 bases are a match to TRBD1. TRBV23-1 is treated as an ORF (open reading frame) with a function not yet certain. V shed 2 bases, J shed 7 bases, and the junction held 8 bases outside the gene matches. This CDR3 is built from 16 residues.